These T cell receptor beta chains were read from a single sample in a study of spatial heterogeneity in lung cancer. TCRdb re-called the 5' RACE reads through MiXCR, storing one row per CDR3 protein. The sample includes about 38,000 distinct CDR3 sequences, around 5% of them seen just once. The sample here was PBMCs, taken at surgery. The source is a female donor with early-stage non-small cell lung cancer. Each CDR3 is given with its conserved first and last residue. Clone size, where shown, is once, few, many, or a class for clones that have expanded.

TRBV2	-	TRBJ2-3	CASSEERGATDTQYF
TRBV28	many	TRBJ2-5	CASSVLAGGGQETQYF
TRBV20-1	many	TRBJ2-7	CSARAPWEDHEQYF
TRBV12-5	few	TRBJ1-4	CASGPGTPANEKLFF
TRBV3-1	-	TRBJ2-7	CASSHWDAAGEQYF
TRBV29-1	medium-sized	TRBJ1-1	CSVAAGALNTEAFF
TRBV4-2	many	TRBJ2-2	CASRAPGRSTGELFF
TRBV5-1	few	TRBJ2-3	CASSIVRGTDTQYF
TRBV7-9	many	TRBJ2-2	CASRPGTGPGELFF
TRBV20-1	many	TRBJ1-1	CSAPQENTEAFF
TRBV7-8	many	TRBJ1-1	CASSPYYRAQVTEAFF
TRBV5-1	-	TRBJ2-7	CASSLSGVSSYEQYF
TRBV29-1	many	TRBJ1-1	CSVGDGQLNTEAFF